What follows are 30 T cell receptor beta chains derived from one specimen sequenced in a study of blood T cell repertoires in COVID-19. Data came from immunoSEQ multiplex PCR; TCRdb stores just in-frame clones and leaves some out. This table holds about 82,000 clones, about 80% found once. Material for sequencing was peripheral blood. Every receptor here comes from a middle-aged woman with active or convalescent COVID-19.

The V call is TRBV11-3, the J call TRBJ2-2; maybe TRBD2 (5 bases). Germline CDR1 SGHNT, CDR2 YENEEA. With 1 base removed from V and 0 bases from J, the gap between germline ends came to 9 bases. This CDR3 spans 16 amino acids. CDR3 residues: CASSLGLGANTGELFF. The DNA of the CDR3 is TGTGCCAGCAGCTTAGGTTTGGGAGCGAACACCGGGGAGCTGTTTTTT.

There are a few counts of this clone. V is TRBV4-3 and J is TRBJ2-5; tentative D call: TRBD1 (6 bases). This CDR3 is 14 amino acids long. Germline V gene data show CDR1 as LGHNA and CDR2 as YSLEER. V was cut by 7 bases and J by 2 bases, with 14 bases left in between. The CDR3 nucleotides read TGCGCCAGCACCTCCGGACAGCCACAAGAGACCCAGTACTTC. Its protein is CASTSGQPQETQYF.

This clone was counted many times. The chain carries TRBV7-3 and TRBJ2-7; TRBD2 is a possible D gene (6 bases). The CDR3 extends over 14 amino acids. V was cut by 5 bases and J by 4 bases, with 15 bases left in between. CDR1 is SGHTA, CDR2 FQGTGA, per germline. CDR3: CASSPGRGAYEQYF. The CDR3 region has the DNA TGTGCCAGCAGCCCCGGGAGAGGGGCGTACGAGCAGTACTTC. The full variable domain, rest sourced from reference TRBV7-3 and TRBJ2-7, is GAGVSQTPSNKVTEKGKYVELRCDPISGHTALYWYRQSLGQGPEFLIYFQGTGAADDSGLPNDRFFAVRPEGSVSTLKIQRTERGDSAVYLCASSPGRGAYEQYFGPGTRLTVT.

The CDR3 is CASSKAWGQNTGELFF. The CDR3 nucleotides are TGTGCCAGCAGCAAAGCTTGGGGACAAAACACCGGGGAGCTGTTTTTT. The J gene is TRBJ2-2, the V gene TRBV21-1; the D segment call TRBD1 is taken from the table without a DNA check. TRBV21-1 is reported as a pseudogene. The CDR3 has 16 amino acids.

This chain uses TRBV28 with TRBJ2-1; TRBD2 matches at 9 bases. Germline V gene lookup returns CDR1 MDHEN and CDR2 SYDVKM. With 5 bases clipped from V and 3 bases from J, the junction kept 5 bases outside the gene matches. The CDR3 has 15 amino acids. The CDR3 DNA reads TGTGCCAGCAGTACAGCGGGGGGAGACTACAATGAGCAGTTCTTC. Translating it yields CASSTAGGDYNEQFF.

This rearrangement joins TRBV18 to TRBJ1-6, with 7 bases aligning to TRBD1. Per the germline V gene, CDR1 is KGHSH and CDR2 is LQKENI. The junction had 6 bases not matched to a gene; V was cut back by 3 bases and J by 7 bases. The CDR3 extends over 15 amino acids. The CDR3 here is CASSPHRGQNSPLHF. In DNA form, the CDR3 reads TGTGCCAGCTCACCCCACAGGGGCCAGAATTCACCCCTCCACTTT.

The rearrangement uses TRBV5-6 and TRBJ2-1; possible D gene TRBD2, 6 bases. Germline assignment: CDR1 SGHDT and CDR2 YYEEEE. Trimming left V 0 bases short and J 2 bases short, with 9 bases between. The CDR3 has 15 residues. The CDR3 loop reads CASSLGGNPYNEQFF. The CDR3 DNA is TGTGCCAGCAGCTTGGGCGGGAACCCCTACAATGAGCAGTTCTTC.

CDR3 protein: CASSPSDTQGYGYTF. CDR3 DNA sequence: TGTGCCAGCAGTCCCTCGGACACCCAGGGATATGGCTACACCTTC. The rearrangement uses TRBV28 and TRBJ1-2, with D maybe TRBD1 (5 bases). Germline values: CDR1 MDHEN, CDR2 SYDVKM. The CDR3 runs 15 residues. V lost 5 bases, J lost 5 bases, and 18 bases lay in between.

The chain carries TRBV12-3 or TRBV12-4 and TRBJ2-1; D uncertain. Trimming pared 6 bases from V and 10 bases from J, leaving 13 bases between. The CDR3 runs to 12 residues. DNA for the CDR3: TGTGCCAGCAGCCTTAGCCGGCACGAGCAGTTCTTC. It specifies CASSLSRHEQFF.

The V and J genes are TRBV28 and TRBJ2-5; 8 positions match TRBD2. CDR3 length: 15 residues. The J segment lost 7 bases and the V segment lost 5 bases, leaving 12 bases of the junction unmatched. Looked up from germline, CDR1 is MDHEN and CDR2 is SYDVKM. CDR3 protein: CASSTGRTSYTTQYF. In DNA form, the CDR3 reads TGTGCCAGCAGTACAGGGCGGACTAGCTATACGACCCAGTACTTC.

The chain joins TRBV6-6 to TRBJ2-5, with 9 bases aligning to TRBD1. Germline V gives CDR1 MNHNY, CDR2 SVGAGI (reference sequence). This CDR3 has 16 residues. J gave up 4 bases and V 6 bases, and 12 bases lay outside the gene matches. The CDR3: CASRSSGTGNGETQYF. The CDR3 nucleotides read TGTGCCAGCAGATCCTCCGGGACAGGGAACGGAGAGACCCAGTACTTC.

The chain has TRBV28 and TRBJ1-5, with TRBD1 as a possible D gene (6 bases). The CDR3 length is 15 residues. The germline V and J ends were trimmed by 4 bases and 3 bases, with 13 bases remaining between them. CDR1 and CDR2 from the germline V gene are MDHEN and SYDVKM. This CDR3 reads CASSSSGEPNQPQHF. The CDR3 coding sequence is TGTGCCAGCAGTTCCTCAGGGGAGCCCAATCAGCCCCAGCATTTT.

V is TRBV6-1 and J is TRBJ2-1; weak D call: TRBD1 (6 bases). Between the trimmed V and J ends, which lost 4 bases and 0 bases, there was a span of 16 bases. This CDR3 spans 17 amino acids. Looked up from germline, CDR1 is MNHNS and CDR2 is SASEGT. CDR3 sequence (DNA): TGTGCCAGCAGTGGGGGGCTGGCCAGATACTCCTACAATGAGCAGTTCTTC. This translates into CASSGGLARYSYNEQFF.

The rearrangement uses TRBV4-3 and TRBJ2-4; 13 bases align to TRBD2. Germline V lookup: CDR1 LGHNA, CDR2 YSLEER. CDR3 length: 17 residues. V lost 1 base to trimming and J lost 5 bases; unmatched junction nucleotides: 5. The CDR3 loop is CASSQARTSGGQNIQYF. DNA for the CDR3: TGCGCCAGCAGCCAAGCCCGGACTAGCGGGGGTCAAAACATTCAGTACTTC.

This clone was observed a single time. This rearrangement joins TRBV12-3 or TRBV12-4 to TRBJ1-2, with a tentative D call TRBD1 (6 bases). The CDR3 totals 13 residues. Trimming removed 6 bases from V and 4 bases from J, with 12 bases in between. The CDR3 region is CASSADRSYGYTF. The CDR3 nucleotides read TGTGCCAGCAGCGCAGACAGGAGCTATGGCTACACCTTC.

The chain couples TRBV18 to TRBJ2-7; no reliable D call. CDR1 is KGHSH, CDR2 LQKENI, per germline. This CDR3 comprises 15 residues. Trimming pared 0 bases from V and 2 bases from J, leaving 11 bases between. CDR3 sequence: CASSPPSQATYEQYF. CDR3 DNA: TGTGCCAGCTCACCACCATCGCAAGCCACCTACGAGCAGTACTTC.

The chain is built from TRBV24-1 and TRBJ2-1, with TRBD2 matching 10 bases. V lost 2 bases to trimming and J lost 2 bases; unmatched junction nucleotides: 5. Germline values: CDR1 KGHDR, CDR2 SFDVKD. CDR3 size: 17 residues. CDR3 amino acids: CATSDSTAGGPYNEQFF. The CDR3 DNA reads as TGTGCCACCAGTGATTCAACAGCGGGGGGGCCCTACAATGAGCAGTTCTTC.

J is TRBJ2-3 and V is TRBV5-4; D may be TRBD1 (5 bases). The CDR3 has 14 residues. The germline V gene encodes CDR1 SGHNT and CDR2 YYREEE (reference sequence). Trimming removed 3 bases at V and 1 base at J, with 9 bases between. The CDR3 DNA sequence: TGTGCCAGCAGCTCGGACATAGGCACAGATACGCAGTATTTT. Translating gives CASSSDIGTDTQYF.

CDR3 coding DNA: TGTGCCAGCAGTCCAGGACAGGGTCCTTACGAGCAGTACTTC. This codes for CASSPGQGPYEQYF. The V and J genes are TRBV27 and TRBJ2-7; TRBD1 aligns across 8 bases. The CDR3 has 14 residues. The germline V gene has CDR1 MNHEY and CDR2 SMNVEV (reference sequence). The trim removed 5 bases at V and 4 bases at J, leaving 7 bases unmatched.

This chain connects TRBV19 to TRBJ1-2, with 8 bases identical to TRBD1. The CDR3 sequence is 13 residues long. V lost 6 bases, J lost 5 bases, and 5 bases stayed unmatched. CDR1 and CDR2 (germline): LNHDA, SQIVND (reference sequence). CDR3 protein: CASSPRTGYGYTF. In DNA, the CDR3 is TGTGCCAGTAGCCCCCGGACAGGGTATGGCTACACCTTC.

The chain has TRBV24-1 and TRBJ2-2; D call uncertain. The CDR3 totals 16 residues. Trimming shortened V by 6 bases and J by 1 base, and 14 bases separated the two germline ends. From germline, CDR1 is KGHDR and CDR2 SFDVKD. CDR3 region: CATSPAYGGNTGELFF. DNA for the CDR3: TGTGCCACCAGTCCGGCTTACGGCGGGAACACCGGGGAGCTGTTTTTT.

V and J are TRBV19 and TRBJ2-3; D is undetermined. CDR1 is LNHDA and CDR2 is SQIVND in the germline V gene (reference sequence). V lost 11 bases and J lost 2, with 11 bases in between. The CDR3 is made up of 12 amino acids. CDR3 bases: TGTGCCGTTAGAGGAGTCACAGATACGCAGTATTTT. Translated: CAVRGVTDTQYF.

The chain uses TRBV3-1 (or the pseudogene TRBV3-2) and TRBJ2-5; possible D gene TRBD2, 6 bases. Germline CDR1 reads LGHDT; CDR2 reads YNNKEL (reference sequence). There are 15 residues in the CDR3. V gave up 1 base and J gave up 1 base, with 10 bases separating them. CDR3 sequence: CASSQAGVLQETQYF. In nucleotides, the CDR3 is TGTGCCAGCAGCCAAGCGGGAGTTCTCCAAGAGACCCAGTACTTC.

The rearrangement uses TRBV6-6 and TRBJ1-3, with D tentatively TRBD1 (5 bases). The germline V gene encodes CDR1 MNHNY and CDR2 SVGAGI (reference sequence). Trimming shortened V by 6 bases and J by 4 bases, and 10 bases separated the two germline ends. The CDR3 totals 13 residues. The CDR3 here is CASRSRQGNTIYF. Written as DNA, the CDR3 is TGTGCCAGCAGGTCGCGACAGGGAAACACCATATATTTT.

The chain carries TRBV15 and TRBJ1-2; 7 bases match TRBD1. Looked up from germline, CDR1 is LNHNV and CDR2 is YYDKDF (reference sequence). Trimming removed 5 bases from V and 2 bases from J; junction bases left unmatched: 2. The CDR3 is 13 amino acids. The CDR3, as DNA: TGTGCCACCAGCGTACAGGGGAACTATGGCTACACCTTC. Protein sequence: CATSVQGNYGYTF.

The chain joins TRBV7-9 to TRBJ2-2; D ambiguous. This CDR3 has 13 amino acids. Germline V lookup: CDR1 SEHNR, CDR2 FQNEAQ (reference sequence). With 2 bases removed from V and 5 bases from J, the gap between germline ends came to 6 bases. The CDR3 DNA reads TGTGCCAGCAGCTTAATCGGGACCGGGGAGCTGTTTTTT. It translates to CASSLIGTGELFF.

J is TRBJ2-1 and V is TRBV7-3, with 16 bases that match TRBD2. Germline CDR1 reads SGHTA; CDR2 reads FQGTGA. The CDR3 has 19 residues. V dropped 4 bases and J dropped 1; count of bases not matched to a gene: 7. The DNA of the CDR3 is TGTGCCAGCAGCTCCGCGGGACTAGCGGGAGGGGGGTCCTACAATGAGCAGTTCTTC. Its protein is CASSSAGLAGGGSYNEQFF.

This chain connects TRBV5-1 to TRBJ2-7; possible D gene TRBD2, 5 bases. This CDR3 is 14 amino acids long. V lost 4 bases and J lost 0, with 11 bases in between. Germline V gives CDR1 SGHRS, CDR2 YFSETQ. The CDR3 DNA is TGCGCCAGCAGCCGGGAAGGGAGCTCCTACGAGCAGTACTTC. Translated, it gives CASSREGSSYEQYF.

The genes are TRBV11-2 and TRBJ2-1; 8 nucleotides agree with TRBD1. After removal of 3 bases from V and 5 bases from J, the junction contained 9 bases not matched to a gene. CDR1 SGHAT and CDR2 FQNNGV come from the germline V gene. The CDR3 contains 16 residues. This chain's CDR3 is CASSFRQGAFDNEQFF. The CDR3 nucleotides read TGTGCCAGCAGCTTTAGGCAGGGGGCGTTCGACAATGAGCAGTTCTTC.

A remark on this clone: Germline and junction disagree at one end, which may indicate a read error. The rearrangement links TRBV11-3 to TRBJ1-6; weak D call: TRBD1 (5 bases). Germline CDR1 is SGHNT and CDR2 is YENEEA. CDR3 length: 19 amino acids. CDR3 sequence: CASNLVPRGKSSYNSPLHF. The CDR3 DNA sequence: TGTGCCAGCAACTTAGTCCCTAGGGGTAAGAGCTCCTATAATTCACCCCTCCACTTT.